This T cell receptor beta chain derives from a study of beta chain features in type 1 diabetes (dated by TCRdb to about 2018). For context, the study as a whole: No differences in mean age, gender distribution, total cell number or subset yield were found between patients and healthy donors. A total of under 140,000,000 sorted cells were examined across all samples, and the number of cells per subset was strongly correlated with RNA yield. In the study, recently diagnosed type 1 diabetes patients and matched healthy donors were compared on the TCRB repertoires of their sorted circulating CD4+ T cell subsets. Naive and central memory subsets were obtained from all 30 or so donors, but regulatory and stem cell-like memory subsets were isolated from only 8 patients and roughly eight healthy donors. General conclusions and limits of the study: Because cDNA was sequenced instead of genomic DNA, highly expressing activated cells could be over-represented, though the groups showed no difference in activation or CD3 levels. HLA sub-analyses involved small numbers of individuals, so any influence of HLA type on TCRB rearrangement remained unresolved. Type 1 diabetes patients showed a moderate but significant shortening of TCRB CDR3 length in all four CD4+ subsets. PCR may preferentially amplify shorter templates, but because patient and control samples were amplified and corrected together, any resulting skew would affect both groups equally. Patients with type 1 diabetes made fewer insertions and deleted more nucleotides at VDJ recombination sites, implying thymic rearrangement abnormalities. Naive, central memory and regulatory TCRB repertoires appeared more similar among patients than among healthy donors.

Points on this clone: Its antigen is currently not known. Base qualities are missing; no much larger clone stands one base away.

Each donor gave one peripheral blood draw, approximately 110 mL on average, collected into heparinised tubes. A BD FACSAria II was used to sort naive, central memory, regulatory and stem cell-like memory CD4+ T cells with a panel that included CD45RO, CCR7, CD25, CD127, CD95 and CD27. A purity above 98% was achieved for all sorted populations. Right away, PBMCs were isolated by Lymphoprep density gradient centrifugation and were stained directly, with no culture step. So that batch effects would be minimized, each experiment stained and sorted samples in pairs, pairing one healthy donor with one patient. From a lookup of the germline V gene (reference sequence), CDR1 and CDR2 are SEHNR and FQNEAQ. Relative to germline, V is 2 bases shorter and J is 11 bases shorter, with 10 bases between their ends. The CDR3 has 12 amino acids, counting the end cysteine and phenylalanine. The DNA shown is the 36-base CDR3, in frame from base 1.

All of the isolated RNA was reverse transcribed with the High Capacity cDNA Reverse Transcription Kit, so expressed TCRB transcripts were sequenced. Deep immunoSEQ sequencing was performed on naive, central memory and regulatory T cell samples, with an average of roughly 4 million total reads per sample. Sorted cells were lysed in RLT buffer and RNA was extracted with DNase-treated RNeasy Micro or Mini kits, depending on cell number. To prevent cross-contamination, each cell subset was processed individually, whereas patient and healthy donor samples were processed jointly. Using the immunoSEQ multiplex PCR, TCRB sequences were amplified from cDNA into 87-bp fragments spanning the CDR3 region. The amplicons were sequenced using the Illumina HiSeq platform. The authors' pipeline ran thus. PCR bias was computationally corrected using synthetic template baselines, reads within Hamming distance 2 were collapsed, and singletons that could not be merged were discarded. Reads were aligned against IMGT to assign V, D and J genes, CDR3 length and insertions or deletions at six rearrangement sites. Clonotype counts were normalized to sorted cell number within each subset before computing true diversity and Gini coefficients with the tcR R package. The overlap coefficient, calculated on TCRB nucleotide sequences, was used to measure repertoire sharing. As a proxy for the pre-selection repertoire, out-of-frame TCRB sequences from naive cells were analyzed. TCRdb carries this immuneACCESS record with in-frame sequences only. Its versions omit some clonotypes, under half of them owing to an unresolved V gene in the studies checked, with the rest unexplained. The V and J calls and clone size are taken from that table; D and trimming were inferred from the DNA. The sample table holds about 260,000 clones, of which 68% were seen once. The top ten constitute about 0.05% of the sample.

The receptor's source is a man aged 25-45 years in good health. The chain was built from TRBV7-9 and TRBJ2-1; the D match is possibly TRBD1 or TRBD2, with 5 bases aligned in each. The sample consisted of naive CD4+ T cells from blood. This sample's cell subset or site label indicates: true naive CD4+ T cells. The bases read TGTGCCAGCAGCTTAACGGGACCGCAGCAGTTCTTC. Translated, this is CASSLTGPQQFF. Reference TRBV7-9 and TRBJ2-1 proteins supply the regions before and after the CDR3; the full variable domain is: DTGVSQNPRHKITKRGQNVTFRCDPISEHNRLYWYRQTLGQGPEFLTYFQNEAQLEKSRLLSDRFSAERPKGSFSTLEIQRTEQGDSAMYLCASSLTGPQQFFGPGTRLTVL.